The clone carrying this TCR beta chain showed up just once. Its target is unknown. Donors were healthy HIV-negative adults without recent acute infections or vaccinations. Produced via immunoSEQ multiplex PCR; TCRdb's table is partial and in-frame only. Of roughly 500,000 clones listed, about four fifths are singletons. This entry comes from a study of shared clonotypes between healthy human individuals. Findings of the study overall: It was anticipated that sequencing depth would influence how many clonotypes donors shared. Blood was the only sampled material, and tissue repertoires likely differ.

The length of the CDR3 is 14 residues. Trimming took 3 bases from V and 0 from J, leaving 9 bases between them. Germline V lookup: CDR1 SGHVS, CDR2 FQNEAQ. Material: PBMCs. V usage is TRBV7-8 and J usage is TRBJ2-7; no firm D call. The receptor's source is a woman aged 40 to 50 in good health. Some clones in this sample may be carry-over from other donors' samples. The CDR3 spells CASSLEPGSYEQYF. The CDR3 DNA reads TGTGCCAGCAGCTTGGAGCCAGGCTCCTACGAGCAGTACTTC.